These 23 T cell receptor beta chains share one sample of origin, sequenced in a study of T cells after yellow fever vaccination. TCRdb re-called the 5' RACE reads with MiXCR, one entry per CDR3 protein. The sample shows some 320,000 distinct CDR3 sequences, approximately 11% of them seen only once. This sample comprised CD4+ T cells sorted from PBMCs, obtained 45 days after the yellow fever booster vaccination. All receptors come from a man between 18 and 35 years old who received the YFV17D yellow fever vaccine.

This sequence joins TRBV7-9 and TRBJ2-4, with 10 nucleotides matching TRBD1. The ends lost 5 bases at V and 9 bases at J; junction bases unmatched: 4. In germline, CDR1 is SEHNR, CDR2 FQNEAQ (reference sequence). The CDR3 totals 13 residues. CDR3: CASSAGQGGIQYF. CDR3 sequence (DNA): TGTGCCAGCAGCGCCGGACAGGGGGGCATTCAGTACTTC.

This chain connects TRBV6-5 to TRBJ1-2, with TRBD1 identical over 9 bases. Germline V gives CDR1 MNHEY, CDR2 SVGAGI. The junction had 6 bases not matched to a gene; V was cut back by 6 bases and J by 4 bases. The CDR3 sequence is 14 residues long. The CDR3 is CASSWTGEGYGYTF. In nucleotides, the CDR3 is TGTGCCAGCAGCTGGACAGGGGAGGGCTATGGCTACACCTTC.

At least ten counts were recorded for this clonotype. The chain links TRBV10-3 to TRBJ1-1; no clear D gene. V was cut by 0 bases and J by 5 bases, with 7 bases left in between. This CDR3 is built from 13 residues. CDR1 ENHRY and CDR2 SYGVKD come from the germline V gene. In nucleotides, the CDR3 is TGTGCCATCAGTGAGTCGGAGAGGACTGAAGCTTTCTTT. Residues: CAISESERTEAFF.

The J gene is TRBJ1-6, the V gene TRBV20-1; 12 nucleotides match TRBD1. The germline gives CDR1 DFQATT, CDR2 SNEGSKA (reference sequence). The CDR3 spans 14 residues. V gave up 4 bases and J gave up 9 bases; unmatched junction bases: 4. CDR3 in amino acids: CSAMPGQGASPLHF. CDR3 DNA: TGCAGTGCTATGCCGGGACAGGGGGCTTCACCCCTCCACTTT.

The chain has TRBV5-1 and TRBJ2-3, with D uncertain. Deletions cut 0 bases from V and 0 bases from J, with 11 bases between. CDR1 and CDR2 (germline): SGHRS, YFSETQ. This CDR3 contains 16 residues. The CDR3 DNA is TGCGCCAGCAGCTTGGTGTCGGATCCTAGCACAGATACGCAGTATTTT. This codes for CASSLVSDPSTDTQYF.

Only a few counts were recorded for this clonotype. The chain carries TRBV5-4 and TRBJ1-5; no clear D gene. Deletions cut 3 bases from V and 4 bases from J, with 5 bases between. Per germline, CDR1 SGHNT and CDR2 YYREEE (reference sequence). The CDR3 runs 12 residues. The DNA of the CDR3 is TGTGCCAGCAGCTCGGATAATCAGCCCCAGCATTTT. Translating gives CASSSDNQPQHF.

There are many counts of this clonotype. The chain joins TRBV5-5 to TRBJ2-7; D is unclear. The V end lost 1 base, the J end lost 2 bases, and 10 bases lay between the germline ends. In germline, CDR1 is SGHKS, CDR2 YYEKEE (reference sequence). The CDR3 is 14 residues long. CDR3 in amino acids: CASSLHVETYEQYV. The CDR3, as DNA: TGTGCCAGCAGCTTGCATGTGGAGACCTACGAGCAGTACGTC.

This clonotype was detected only once. The chain combines TRBV5-6 with TRBJ2-5, with D possibly matching TRBD2 (5 bases). The CDR3 spans 15 residues. Germline assignment: CDR1 SGHDT and CDR2 YYEEEE. V was pared by 6 bases and J by 0 bases, with 15 bases between. CDR3 in amino acids: CASTSKRGDQETQYF. Here the CDR3 DNA reads TGTGCCAGCACCTCAAAACGGGGAGACCAAGAGACCCAGTACTTC. The whole variable domain, remainder taken from reference TRBV5-6 and TRBJ2-5, is DAGVTQSPTHLIKTRGQQVTLRCSPKSGHDTVSWYQQALGQGPQFIFQYYEEEERQRGNFPDRFSGHQFPNYSSELNVNALLLGDSALYLCASTSKRGDQETQYFGPGTRLLVL.

V and J are TRBV28 and TRBJ2-7, with D possibly matching TRBD1 (6 bases). Germline lookup yields CDR1 MDHEN and CDR2 SYDVKM. This CDR3 comprises 14 residues. V was clipped by 6 bases and J by 0 bases, with 12 bases between them. CDR3 region: CASRPGTSSYEQYV. Written as DNA, the CDR3 is TGTGCCAGCAGGCCCGGGACAAGCTCCTACGAGCAGTACGTC.

A few counts support this clonotype. The J gene is TRBJ2-4, the V gene TRBV20-1; TRBD1 or TRBD2 may be the D gene (5 bases each). Trimming took 6 bases from V and 0 from J, leaving 15 bases between them. Germline V CDR1 and CDR2: DFQATT, SNEGSKA (reference sequence). The CDR3 is made up of 15 amino acids. CDR3 sequence reads: CSAIRDGLAKNIQYF. Here the CDR3 DNA reads TGCAGTGCCATCCGGGACGGACTAGCCAAAAACATTCAGTACTTC.

This chain connects TRBV20-1 to TRBJ2-5; 9 bases are shared with TRBD2. The length of the CDR3 is 14 residues. Looked up from germline, CDR1 is DFQATT and CDR2 is SNEGSKA (reference sequence). V was pared by 0 bases and J by 4 bases, with 3 bases of the junction left unmatched. CDR3 DNA: TGCAGTGCTAGAGATGCGGGGGGGCCAGAGACCCAGTACTTC. Its protein product is CSARDAGGPETQYF.

The chain employs TRBV4-1 and TRBJ1-5; D is uncertain. V lost 1 base and J 9 bases, leaving 10 bases between the germline ends. Germline-derived CDR1 and CDR2 are MGHRA and YSYEKL. CDR3 length: 13 amino acids. As DNA, the CDR3 is TGCGCCAGCAGCCAAGGTCGAGCAGCGCCCCAGCATTTT. The encoded protein is CASSQGRAAPQHF.

The chain is built from TRBV4-2 and TRBJ2-3; 8 bases are a match to TRBD1. The germline V gene has CDR1 LGHNA and CDR2 YNFKEQ. V trimming: 4 bases; J trimming: 2 bases; junction bases outside the gene matches: 8. The CDR3 runs 16 residues. The CDR3 bases are TGTGCCAGCAGCCTCCTGGACAGGGCCCCCACAGATACGCAGTATTTT. Its translation is CASSLLDRAPTDTQYF.

The rearrangement uses TRBV29-1 and TRBJ2-2; weak D call: TRBD1 (6 bases). The V end lost 4 bases, the J end lost 4 bases, and 13 bases lay between the germline ends. Germline V gene data show CDR1 as SQVTM and CDR2 as ANQGSEA. This CDR3 has 14 amino acids. The chain's CDR3 is CSVAPQGATGELFF. CDR3 coding DNA: TGCAGCGTTGCCCCACAGGGCGCCACCGGGGAGCTGTTTTTT.

This clonotype was seen a few times. This chain links TRBV7-3 with TRBJ2-2; no clear D. The CDR3 totals 16 residues. The germline V gene encodes CDR1 SGHTA and CDR2 FQGTGA. Trimming cost V 2 bases and J 0 bases, with 10 bases left between them. The CDR3 loop is CASSLVATANTGELFF. Here the CDR3 DNA reads TGTGCCAGCAGCTTAGTCGCGACCGCGAACACCGGGGAGCTGTTTTTT.

This clonotype was recorded many times. V gene TRBV12-3 or TRBV12-4 combines with J gene TRBJ1-6, with TRBD1 matching over 10 bases. The CDR3 has 17 residues. Unmatched junction bases numbered 14, after V lost 5 bases and J lost 10 bases. In DNA form, the CDR3 reads TGTGCCAGCAGTCGCGGGGGACAGGGGCTCGGGGGGTCACCCCTCCACTTT. Its protein product is CASSRGGQGLGGSPLHF.

The genes are TRBV11-1 and TRBJ2-1; D may correspond to TRBD1 or TRBD2 (6 bases each). Trimming stripped 7 bases from V and 0 bases from J, with 10 bases between. CDR3 length: 14 amino acids. Germline V gene sequence: CDR1 SGHAT, CDR2 FQDESV (reference sequence). The CDR3 coding sequence is TGTGCCAGCATAGGGGGGATCTCCTACAATGAGCAGTTCTTC. Its protein product is CASIGGISYNEQFF. Filled out from reference TRBV11-1 and TRBJ2-1, the complete variable domain reads EAEVAQSPRYKITEKSQAVAFWCDPISGHATLYWYRQILGQGPELLVQFQDESVVDDSQLPKDRFSAERLKGVDSTLKIQPAELGDSAMYLCASIGGISYNEQFFGPGTRLTVL.

This clonotype was seen a few times. The J gene is TRBJ2-5, the V gene TRBV5-1, with D perhaps given as TRBD1 or TRBD2 (6 bases each). V dropped 7 bases and J dropped 3 bases, with 19 bases sitting between them. This CDR3 has 15 amino acids. CDR1 and CDR2 from the germline V gene are SGHRS and YFSETQ. CDR3 sequence reads: CASRLRRGREETQYF. The CDR3 coding sequence is TGCGCCAGCCGCCTTCGGAGGGGGAGAGAAGAGACCCAGTACTTC.

This clonotype was seen more than once but under ten times. The chain carries TRBV7-6 and TRBJ2-7; D remains unclear. Germline V lookup: CDR1 SGHVS, CDR2 FNYEAQ. The V end lost 5 bases, the J end lost 3 bases, and 14 bases lay between the germline ends. CDR3 size: 14 residues. CDR3 nucleotide sequence: TGTGCCAGCAGCATACGTACTGGTAACTACGAGCAGTACTTC. Its protein product is CASSIRTGNYEQYF.

V is TRBV12-3 or TRBV12-4 and J is TRBJ2-6; D unclear. The CDR3 length is 15 residues. The germline V and J ends were trimmed by 8 bases and 2 bases, with 13 bases remaining between them. The CDR3 sequence is CASAPAWPGANVLTF. CDR3 in DNA: TGTGCCAGCGCCCCAGCCTGGCCTGGGGCCAACGTCCTGACTTTC.

The rearrangement joins TRBV12-3 or TRBV12-4 to TRBJ2-7, with a possible D match to TRBD2 (6 bases). The CDR3 is 13 amino acids. V lost 8 bases and J 3 bases, leaving 14 bases between the germline ends. CDR3 loop: CASGGVVGYEQYF. The CDR3 DNA is TGTGCCAGCGGAGGGGTGGTTGGCTACGAGCAGTACTTC.

The chain links TRBV20-1 to TRBJ1-1; D call uncertain. Deletions cut 8 bases from V and 1 base from J, with 14 bases between. Germline V gene lookup returns CDR1 DFQATT and CDR2 SNEGSKA (reference sequence). The CDR3 has 13 amino acids. CDR3 loop: CSISGDANTEAFF. In DNA, the CDR3 is TGCAGTATTTCGGGTGATGCGAACACTGAAGCTTTCTTT.

The V gene is TRBV2, the J gene TRBJ2-3, with no clear D. This CDR3 has 12 amino acids. Trimming removed 6 bases at V and 4 bases at J, with 8 bases between. Germline V CDR1 and CDR2: SNHLY, FYNNEI. CDR3 DNA: TGTGCCAGCAGGTCCTCCGCAGATACGCAGTATTTT. Protein product: CASRSSADTQYF.